A selection of T cell receptor beta chains follows, all from one sample in a study of T cells after yellow fever vaccination. TCRdb re-analysed the 5' RACE reads in MiXCR, keeping a single row per CDR3 protein. The table includes 65,000 to 90,000 distinct CDR3 sequences, around 7.3% detected once. The sequences come from CD8+ T cells sorted from PBMCs, collected on the day of the yellow fever booster vaccination. These receptors came from a man aged 25 to 40 who received the YFV17D yellow fever vaccine. Both conserved end residues are part of each CDR3. The D gene is left open where the match is weak. The size entry is marked missing in some rows and otherwise reads once, few, many or a size class.

clone size,D gene,J gene,CDR3 length,V gene,CDR3 protein,CDR3 DNA
.,.,TRBJ1-4,20,TRBV7-8,CASSSELEPGGGFISEKLFF,TGTGCCAGCAGCTCCGAACTTGAACCCGGTGGCGGTTTTATTAGTGAAAAACTGTTTTTT
.,TRBD2,TRBJ2-7,16,TRBV4-2,CASSQDRLARTYEQYF,TGTGCCAGCAGCCAAGACCGACTAGCGAGAACCTACGAGCAGTACTTC
.,.,TRBJ2-3,11,TRBV29-1,CSINRPDTQYF,TGCAGTATAAACAGACCAGATACGCAGTATTTT
few,.,TRBJ2-3,11,TRBV6-5,CASSLLDTQYF,TGTGCCAGCTCACTTTTAGATACGCAGTATTTT
.,.,TRBJ2-7,18,TRBV21-1,CASSKEGTGTGHPYEQYF,TGTGCCAGCAGCAAAGAAGGCACCGGGACAGGGCATCCCTACGAGCAGTACTTC
.,TRBD2,TRBJ2-3,14,TRBV6-5,CASSSEGLADTQYF,TGTGCCAGCAGTTCTGAGGGACTAGCAGATACGCAGTATTTT
few,TRBD1,TRBJ1-2,15,TRBV7-9,CASSLTGQPSFGYTF,TGTGCCAGCAGCTTAACGGGACAGCCAAGTTTTGGCTACACCTTC
.,.,TRBJ2-7,12,TRBV5-6,CASSLFAYEQYF,TGTGCCAGCAGCTTGTTCGCCTACGAGCAGTACTTC
many,.,TRBJ2-7,14,TRBV7-2,CASSLLGASYEQYF,TGTGCCAGCAGCTTACTTGGGGCTTCCTACGAGCAGTACTTC
few,.,TRBJ2-1,14,TRBV6-5,CASSSLGLPLEQFF,TGTGCCAGCAGTTCACTAGGGCTCCCCCTTGAGCAGTTCTTC
few,TRBD1,TRBJ2-3,19,TRBV4-1,CASSPPGTGQGALTDTQYF,TGCGCCAGCAGCCCCCCGGGGACGGGACAGGGGGCCTTAACAGATACGCAGTATTTT
.,.,TRBJ1-2,15,TRBV21-1,CASSKVRPRENGYTF,TGTGCCAGCAGCAAAGTACGCCCCAGGGAGAATGGCTACACCTTC
many,.,TRBJ1-2,18,TRBV7-8,CASSDLTGGPSAGSGYTF,TGTGCCAGCAGTGACCTGACAGGAGGGCCCTCGGCCGGGAGTGGCTACACCTTC
few,TRBD2,TRBJ2-3,17,TRBV7-8,CASSFPLSGKGTDTQYF,TGTGCCAGCAGCTTCCCTCTTAGCGGGAAAGGAACAGATACGCAGTATTTT
.,TRBD1,TRBJ2-2,14,TRBV6-1,CASSGTGNTGELFF,TGTGCCAGCAGCGGGACAGGGAACACCGGGGAGCTGTTTTTT
few,TRBD1,TRBJ2-1,15,TRBV2,CASRGTVQAYNEQFF,TGTGCCAGCAGGGGGACAGTCCAAGCCTACAATGAGCAGTTCTTC
.,.,TRBJ2-1,14,TRBV11-2,CASGYVGEVGEQFF,TGTGCCAGCGGATACGTGGGAGAGGTCGGTGAGCAGTTCTTC
.,TRBD2,TRBJ2-1,16,TRBV5-1,CASIFISGLSQNEQFF,TGCGCCAGCATCTTTATATCGGGACTATCCCAGAATGAGCAGTTCTTC
.,.,TRBJ2-7,16,TRBV4-1,CASSQVPTTGSYEQYF,TGCGCCAGCAGCCAAGTTCCGACTACGGGCTCCTACGAGCAGTACTTC
.,.,TRBJ1-2,13,TRBV28,CASSLLARYGYTF,TGTGCCAGCAGTTTACTGGCTCGCTATGGCTACACCTTC